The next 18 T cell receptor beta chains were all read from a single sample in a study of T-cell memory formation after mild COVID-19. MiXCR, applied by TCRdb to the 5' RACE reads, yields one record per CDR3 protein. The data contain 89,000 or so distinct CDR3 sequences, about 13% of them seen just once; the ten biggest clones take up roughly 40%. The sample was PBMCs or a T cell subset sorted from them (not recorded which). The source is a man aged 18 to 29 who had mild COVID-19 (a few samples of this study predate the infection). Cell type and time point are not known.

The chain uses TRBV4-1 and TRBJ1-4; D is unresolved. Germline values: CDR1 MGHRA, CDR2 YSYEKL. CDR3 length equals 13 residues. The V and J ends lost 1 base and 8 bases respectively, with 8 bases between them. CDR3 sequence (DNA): TGCGCCAGCAGCCAAGGGACGGGAGAAAAACTGTTTTTT. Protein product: CASSQGTGEKLFF.

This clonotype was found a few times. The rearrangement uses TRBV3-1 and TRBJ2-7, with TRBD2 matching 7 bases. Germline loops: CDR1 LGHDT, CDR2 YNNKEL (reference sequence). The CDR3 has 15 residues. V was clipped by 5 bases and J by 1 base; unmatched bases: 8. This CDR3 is CASSGRTRGSYEQYV. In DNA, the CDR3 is TGTGCCAGCAGCGGCCGGACTAGGGGATCCTACGAGCAGTACGTC.

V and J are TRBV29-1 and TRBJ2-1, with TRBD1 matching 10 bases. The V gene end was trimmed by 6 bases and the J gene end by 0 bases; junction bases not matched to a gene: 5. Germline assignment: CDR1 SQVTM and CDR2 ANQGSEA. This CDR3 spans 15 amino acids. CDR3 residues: CSVAGTGVSYNEQFF. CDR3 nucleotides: TGCAGCGTGGCCGGGACAGGGGTCTCCTACAATGAGCAGTTCTTC.

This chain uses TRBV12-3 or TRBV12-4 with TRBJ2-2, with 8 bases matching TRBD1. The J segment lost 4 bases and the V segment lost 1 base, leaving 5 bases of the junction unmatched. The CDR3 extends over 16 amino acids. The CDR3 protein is CASSLEDRAGTGELFF. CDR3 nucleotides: TGTGCCAGCAGTTTAGAGGACAGGGCAGGCACCGGGGAGCTGTTTTTT.

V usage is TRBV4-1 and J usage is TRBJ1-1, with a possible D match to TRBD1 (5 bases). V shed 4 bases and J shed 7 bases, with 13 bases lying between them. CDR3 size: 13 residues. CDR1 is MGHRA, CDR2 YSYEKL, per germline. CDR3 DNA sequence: TGCGCCAGCAGCCTACAGGTCGTAGGTGAAGCTTTCTTT. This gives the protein CASSLQVVGEAFF.

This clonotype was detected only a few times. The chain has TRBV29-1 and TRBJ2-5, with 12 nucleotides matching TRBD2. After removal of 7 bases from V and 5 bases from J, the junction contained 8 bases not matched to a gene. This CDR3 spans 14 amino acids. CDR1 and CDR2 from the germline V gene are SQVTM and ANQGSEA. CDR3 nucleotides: TGCAGCGCCCGACTAGCGGGGGACCGGGAGACCCAGTACTTC. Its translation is CSARLAGDRETQYF.

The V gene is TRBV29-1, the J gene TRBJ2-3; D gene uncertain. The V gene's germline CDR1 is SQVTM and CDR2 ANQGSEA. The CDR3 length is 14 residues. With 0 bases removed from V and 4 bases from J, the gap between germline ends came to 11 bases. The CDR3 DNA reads TGCAGCGTTGAAGATCTTCGTACAGCAGATACGCAGTATTTT. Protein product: CSVEDLRTADTQYF.

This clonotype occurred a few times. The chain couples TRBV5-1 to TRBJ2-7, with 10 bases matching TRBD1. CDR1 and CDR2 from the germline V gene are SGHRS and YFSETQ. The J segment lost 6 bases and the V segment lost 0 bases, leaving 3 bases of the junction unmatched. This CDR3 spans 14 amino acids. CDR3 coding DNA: TGCGCCAGCAGCTTGGGACAGGGGGCATCCGAGCAGTACGTC. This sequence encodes CASSLGQGASEQYV.

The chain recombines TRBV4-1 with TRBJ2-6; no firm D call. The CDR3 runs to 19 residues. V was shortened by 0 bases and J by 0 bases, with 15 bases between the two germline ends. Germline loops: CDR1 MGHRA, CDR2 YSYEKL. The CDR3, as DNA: TGCGCCAGCAGCCAAGACAGTCACGAGGATTACTCTGGGGCCAACGTCCTGACTTTC. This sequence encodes CASSQDSHEDYSGANVLTF.

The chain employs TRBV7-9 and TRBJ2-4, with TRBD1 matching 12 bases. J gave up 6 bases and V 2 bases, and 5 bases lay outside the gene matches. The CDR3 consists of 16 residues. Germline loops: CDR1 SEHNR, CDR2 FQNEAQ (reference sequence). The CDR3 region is CASSLPGQGAGNIQYF. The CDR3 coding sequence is TGTGCCAGCAGCTTACCGGGACAGGGGGCCGGAAACATTCAGTACTTC.

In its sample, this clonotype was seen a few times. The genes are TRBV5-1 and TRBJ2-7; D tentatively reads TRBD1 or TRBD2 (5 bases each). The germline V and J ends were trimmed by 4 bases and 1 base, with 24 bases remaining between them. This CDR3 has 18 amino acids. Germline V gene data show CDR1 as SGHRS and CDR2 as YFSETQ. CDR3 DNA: TGCGCCAGCAGCCGTGGGCCAGGCGAGGGGCTCGCTTCCTACGAGCAGTACGTC. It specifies CASSRGPGEGLASYEQYV.

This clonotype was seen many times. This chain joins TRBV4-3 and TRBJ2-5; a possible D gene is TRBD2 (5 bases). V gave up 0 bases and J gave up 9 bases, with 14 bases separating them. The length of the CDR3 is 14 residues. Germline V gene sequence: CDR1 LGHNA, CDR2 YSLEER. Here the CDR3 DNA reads TGCGCCAGCAGCCAAGATCGGAGGAGTCCGGCCCAGTACTTC. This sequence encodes CASSQDRRSPAQYF.

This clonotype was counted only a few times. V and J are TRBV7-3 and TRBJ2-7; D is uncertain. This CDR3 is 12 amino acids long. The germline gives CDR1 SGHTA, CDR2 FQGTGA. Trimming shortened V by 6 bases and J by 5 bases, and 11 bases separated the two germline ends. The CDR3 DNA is TGTGCCAGCAGTGACCCCCCCAACGAGCAGTACTTC. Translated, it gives CASSDPPNEQYF.

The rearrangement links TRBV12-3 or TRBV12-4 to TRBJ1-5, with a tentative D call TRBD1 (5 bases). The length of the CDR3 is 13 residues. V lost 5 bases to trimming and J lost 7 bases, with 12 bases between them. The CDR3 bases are TGTGCCAGCAGTCTAGACGGGGGACAGCCCCAGCATTTT. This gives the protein CASSLDGGQPQHF.

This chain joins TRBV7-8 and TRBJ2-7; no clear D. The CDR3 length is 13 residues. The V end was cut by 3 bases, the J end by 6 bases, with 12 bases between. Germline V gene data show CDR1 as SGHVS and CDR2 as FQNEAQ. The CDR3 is CASSLGRSVEQYF. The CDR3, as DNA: TGTGCCAGCAGCTTGGGCAGGTCTGTCGAGCAGTACTTC.

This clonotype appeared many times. The chain's CDR3 is CASSLQGMVSGANVLTF. CDR3 in DNA: TGTGCCAGCAGCTTACAGGGTATGGTCTCTGGGGCCAACGTCCTGACTTTC. V usage is TRBV7-2 and J usage is TRBJ2-6; possible D gene TRBD1, 5 bases. From germline, CDR1 is SGHTA and CDR2 FQGNSA. Trimming removed 2 bases from V and 0 bases from J, with 11 bases in between. CDR3 length: 17 residues.

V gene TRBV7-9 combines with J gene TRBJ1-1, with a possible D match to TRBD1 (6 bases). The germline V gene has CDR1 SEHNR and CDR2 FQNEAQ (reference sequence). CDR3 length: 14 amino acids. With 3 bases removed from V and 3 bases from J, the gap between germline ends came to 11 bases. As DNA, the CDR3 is TGTGCCAGCAGCTTCAGGGGCGGGGACACTGAAGCTTTCTTT. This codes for CASSFRGGDTEAFF.

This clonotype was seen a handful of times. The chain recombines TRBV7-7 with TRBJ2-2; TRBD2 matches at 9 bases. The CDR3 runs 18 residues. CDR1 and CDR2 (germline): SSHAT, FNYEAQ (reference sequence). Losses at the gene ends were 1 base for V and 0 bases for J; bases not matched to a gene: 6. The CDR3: CASSLVVAGDSNTGELFF. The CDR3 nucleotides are TGTGCCAGCAGCTTAGTGGTAGCGGGGGACTCGAACACCGGGGAGCTGTTTTTT.